Detailed here is one TCR delta chain. The antigen remains undetermined. At one boundary the junction diverges from the germline segment, which might be a read error. Extracted RNA was reverse transcribed into cDNA. CDR3 amplicons came from multiplex PCR with pooled V-gene forward and constant-region reverse primers. TCRdb reanalyzed the multiplex PCR reads using CATT. The sample has about 73,000 delta-chain clones, about 35% seen once. The length of the CDR3 is 18 residues. Germline CDR1 TSWWSYY, CDR2 QGS. This sample was included in a study of Vδ1+ human thymocytes. Whole-study results and caveats: Donors shared many TRG clonotypes but few TRD clonotypes. Unexpected Vdelta2 sequences could cause misinterpretation of bulk repertoire data. Thymic TRG and TRD repertoires appeared highly polyclonal. Despite high sort purity, roughly 19% of thymic T cell receptor delta sequences were Vdelta2.

After alphabeta T cell depletion, CD3+ Vdelta1+ Vdelta2- thymocytes were sorted. This TCR was sampled from a boy younger than two who had congenital heart surgery. This chain uses TRDV1 with TRDJ1; tentatively, D is TRDD3 (5 bases). Sequencing used Vdelta1+ gamma-delta thymocytes from the thymus. As for subset: FACS-sorted CD3+ TCRalphabeta- TCRVdelta1+ TCRVdelta2- thymocytes. CDR3 sequence: CALGEALCRGWYTDNLIF. The CDR3 DNA reads TGTGCTCTTGGGGAAGCCCTCTGTAGGGGGTGGTACACCGATAACCTCATCTTT.